The clone carrying this TCR beta chain was observed at least ten times. Its antigen is still unknown. The data derive from a study of response to subunit inactivated influenza vaccine. V was shortened by 5 bases and J by 4 bases, with 17 bases between the two germline ends. The CDR3 sequence is 15 residues long. Looked up from germline, CDR1 is ENHRY and CDR2 is SYGVKD. Study-wide results and limits: Each seasonal influenza vaccination, the authors suggested, recruits few new T cells.

TCRdb re-called the RT-PCR reads through MiXCR, storing one row per CDR3 protein. This table has roughly 760,000 distinct CDR3 sequences, roughly 20% appearing once. Sequenced material: PBMCs from blood, taken about 5 days after vaccination. V usage is TRBV10-3 and J usage is TRBJ1-2; weak D call: TRBD1 (5 bases). This clonotype was sampled from a man between 45 and 60 years old who received an inactivated influenza vaccine. CDR3 coding DNA: TGTGCCATCAGTCCCCGACAGCACGGCTCCTATGGCTACACCTTC. It yields the protein CAISPRQHGSYGYTF.